These T cell receptor beta chains were read from a single sample in a study of T cell responses to AZD1222 COVID-19 vaccine. The method was immunoSEQ multiplex PCR; TCRdb's version includes in-frame clones alone and lacks a portion of them. The sample carries some 200,000 clones, approximately 93% recorded once. Sequencing was performed on peripheral blood, taken 28 days after the second AZD1222 dose. Receptors originate from an adult who received the AZD1222 COVID-19 vaccine. CDR3s include the opening cysteine and the closing phenylalanine or tryptophan. The D gene is left open where the match is weak. Not all rows give a size; the values are once, few, many and, for expanded clones, a class.

>TRBJ2-1|TRBD2|-|TRBV5-1
TGCGCCAGCAGCGCGGGACTAGCGGGAGGCCGATGGTACAATGAGCAGTTCTTC
CASSAGLAGGRWYNEQFF
>TRBJ2-1|TRBD2|-|TRBV19
TGTGCCAGTAGTATAGAAAGGAGCGGGAGGGGCGGCAATGAGCAGTTCTTC
CASSIERSGRGGNEQFF
>TRBJ1-4|-|-|TRBV2
TGTGCCAGCAAAGGGGCGGGTGAAAAACTGTTTTTT
CASKGAGEKLFF
>TRBJ1-1|-|-|TRBV6-5
TGTGCCAGCAGTACCGGGCCCTCCATCACTGAAGCTTTCTTT
CASSTGPSITEAFF
>TRBJ2-7|-|once|TRBV6-6
TGTGCCAGCAGTTACACCTACTCGGACGCCTTCTACGAGCAGTACTTC
CASSYTYSDAFYEQYF
>TRBJ1-1|-|once|TRBV13
TGTGCCAGCAGCTTAAACGAGAATATGAACACTGAAGCTTTCTTT
CASSLNENMNTEAFF
>TRBJ2-2|TRBD2|-|TRBV18
TGTGCCAGCTCACCAAGGGACTACCCTAACACCGGGGAGCTGTTTTTT
CASSPRDYPNTGELFF
>TRBJ1-1|-|-|TRBV4-1
TGCGCCAGCAGCCAAGATGAAGGGGGGGCAACCACTGAAGCTTTCTTT
CASSQDEGGATTEAFF
>TRBJ1-1|-|-|TRBV5-1
TGCGCCAGCAGCCCTTTAGTTAGATTGAACACTGAAGCTTTCTTT
CASSPLVRLNTEAFF
>TRBJ2-3|-|-|TRBV6-2/TRBV6-3
TGTGCCAGCAGTACCGGGATTCGGGGCAAGTATTTT
CASSTGIRGKYF
>TRBJ1-5|-|-|TRBV7-9
TGTGCCAGCAGCTTAATAGGGTTCAATCAGCCCCAGCATTTT
CASSLIGFNQPQHF
>TRBJ1-4|-|-|TRBV7-9
TGTGCCAGCAGCTTAGTCTCCGGAGCAACTAATGAAAAACTGTTTTTT
CASSLVSGATNEKLFF
>TRBJ1-4|-|-|TRBV5-1
TGCGCCAGCAGCTACTCGCCCGGGACGGGTAATAATGAAAAACTGTTTTTT
CASSYSPGTGNNEKLFF
>TRBJ2-5|-|-|TRBV18
TGTGCCAGCTCACCGGCGGGGAGGGAGACCCAGTACTTC
CASSPAGRETQYF
>TRBJ1-2|-|-|TRBV30
TGTGCCTGGAGGCCTCCAGCTAACTATGGCTACACCTTC
CAWRPPANYGYTF
>TRBJ1-2|-|-|TRBV2
TGTGCCAGCAGTGCGGGAGAGGGTGGGTACGGCTACACCTTC
CASSAGEGGYGYTF
>TRBJ2-1|TRBD2|-|TRBV29-1
TGCAGCGTTGCCACTAGCGGTTGGAGTGTGGAGCAGTTCTTC
CSVATSGWSVEQFF
>TRBJ2-3|TRBD1|-|TRBV19
TGTGCCAGTAGTCTTGGACAGGACACAGATACGCAGTATTTT
CASSLGQDTDTQYF
>TRBJ1-6|-|-|TRBV11-2
TGTGCCAGCAGTCGGGGGGTTGAGAATTCACCCCTCCACTTT
CASSRGVENSPLHF
>TRBJ2-4|-|-|TRBV16
TGTGCCAGCAGCCTTCTCGCCAAAAACATTCAGTACTTC
CASSLLAKNIQYF
>TRBJ1-2|-|few|TRBV27
TGTGCCAGCAGTTCCCTCTCTCCGGGACACCCTAACTATGGCTACACCTTC
CASSSLSPGHPNYGYTF
>TRBJ2-5|TRBD2|-|TRBV7-2
TGTGCCAGCAGCCCCGGAGGGACTAGCCAAGAGACCCAGTACTTC
CASSPGGTSQETQYF
>TRBJ2-7|-|-|TRBV6-5
TGTGCCAGCGGACGGGGGGCCGAGAGCTACGAGCAGTACTTC
CASGRGAESYEQYF
>TRBJ2-5|-|-|TRBV30
TGTGCCTGGAGTGTCTGGACTTATCAAGAGACCCAGTACTTC
CAWSVWTYQETQYF
>TRBJ2-5|TRBD1|-|TRBV15
TGTGCCACCAGCAGTCAGGGGGCGCCGGGCGAGACCCAGTACTTC
CATSSQGAPGETQYF
>TRBJ1-2|-|-|TRBV6-5
TGTGCCAGCACTAAGACAGGCTATGGCTACACCTTC
CASTKTGYGYTF
>TRBJ2-7|-|-|TRBV2
TGTGCCAGCAGTGAGCGGGGGACACTTTACTACGAGCAGTACTTC
CASSERGTLYYEQYF
>TRBJ2-7|-|few|TRBV4-1
TGCGCCAGCAGCCAAGGAGGGACGTACGAGCAGTACTTC
CASSQGGTYEQYF
>TRBJ1-1|TRBD1|-|TRBV29-1
TGCAGCGTTGGGGACAGGGGGGACACTGAAGCTTTCTTT
CSVGDRGDTEAFF
>TRBJ1-4|-|-|TRBV5-5
TGTGCCAGCAGCTCAACATTAGTCGCGGGGGAAAAACTGTTTTTT
CASSSTLVAGEKLFF
>TRBJ1-1|-|-|TRBV3-1/TRBV3-2
TGTGCCAGCAGCCAAGGTACCCTTATGGGAGCTGAAGCTTTCTTT
CASSQGTLMGAEAFF
>TRBJ2-3|-|-|TRBV5-4
TGTGCCAGCAGCTTTTTAGGGAGAGTAACAGATACGCAGTATTTT
CASSFLGRVTDTQYF
>TRBJ1-6|-|-|TRBV4-2
TGTGCCAGCAGCAGTACGGGGTTGGATTCACCCCTCCACTTT
CASSSTGLDSPLHF
>TRBJ2-1|TRBD2|-|TRBV3-1/TRBV3-2
TGTGCCAGCAGCCAAGGCCGGGGGAGGGTCAATGAGCAGTTCTTC
CASSQGRGRVNEQFF
>TRBJ1-1|-|-|TRBV5-5
TGTGCCAGCAGCAGCGGGCCCTATAACACTGAAGCTTTCTTT
CASSSGPYNTEAFF
>TRBJ2-3|TRBD2|-|TRBV10-1
TGCGCCAGCAGTGGGTCCACTAGCGTGGCAGATACGCAGTATTTT
CASSGSTSVADTQYF
>TRBJ2-3|TRBD1|-|TRBV7-2
TGTGCCAGCAGCCTCAGGGGGCGCGAAGATACGCAGTATTTT
CASSLRGREDTQYF
>TRBJ1-1|-|-|TRBV18
TGTGCCAGCTCACCACCGCAGGCGGGTTTCATGAACACTGAAGCTTTCTTT
CASSPPQAGFMNTEAFF
>TRBJ2-7|-|-|TRBV7-2
TGTGCCAGCAGCTTAGGTGTCGGGGAGCAGTACTTC
CASSLGVGEQYF